The following is a T cell receptor (beta chain) sequence with its context. This clonotype was counted only a few times. Its cognate antigen has yet to be identified. Nothing much larger sits one base from this clone, and base qualities are not available. Data came from an Illumina HiSeq 2500. Quantitative 5'-RACE with molecular barcodes was the method used to prepare the TCR beta libraries. In the paper's pipeline: A new computational method based on a probabilistic model of VDJ rearrangement was used to identify disease-linked TCR variants. Clones were called with MiXCR by TCRdb after fastp trimmed the public reads at Q25, and only in-frame beta chains were retained. Merged by CDR3 protein, the rows form single entries marked with the most common genes and DNA. These V and J calls derive from TCRdb rather than the authors' analysis. The sample table shows 300,000 to 350,000 distinct CDR3 sequences, and roughly 14% are seen once. Approximately 1% of the sample is held by the ten biggest clonotypes.

As encoded in the germline V gene (reference sequence), CDR1 is MNHEY while CDR2 is SMNVEV. The CDR3 holds 14 amino acids from the cysteine to the phenylalanine. The DNA shown is the 42-base CDR3, in frame from base 1. V was cut back by 8 bases and J by 5 bases, leaving a gap of 13 bases between them. These data belong to a study of CD8 T cells in ankylosing spondylitis (dated by TCRdb to between 2016 and 2019). Study-level background: To find TCR variants linked to disease, the study profiled T cell receptor beta repertoires in ankylosing spondylitis patients and healthy donors. In total, the full study cohort was made up of about 110 healthy donors and roughly 27 ankylosing spondylitis patients. Peripheral blood was sampled, and synovial fluid was also collected from ankylosing spondylitis patients. What the authors observed across the whole study: A TCR beta motif of several highly homologous amino acid variants appeared characteristic of blood from ankylosing spondylitis patients. According to the report, matched synovial fluid samples from ankylosing spondylitis patients were significantly enriched for the disease-linked clones. The disease-linked clones showed a CD8+ phenotype and occurred at relatively low frequencies in peripheral blood. Some of the motif variants had been reported before in the synovial fluid and blood of reactive arthritis patients, a finding that suggests common disease-initiation mechanisms.

The sequence came from a male donor with ankylosing spondylitis or in good health (not recorded which). The V gene is TRBV27 and the J gene is TRBJ1-6; a tentative D match to TRBD1 spans 5 bases. Sequenced: blood, either unsorted or a sorted T cell fraction (not recorded which). In nucleotides, the sequence is TGTGCCAGCTCCGGGACCTCAAATAATTCACCCCTCCACTTT. Its protein reads: CASSGTSNNSPLHF.